This T cell receptor beta chain emerged from a study of identical twins. The CDR3 length is 15 residues. Deletions cut 3 bases from V and 5 bases from J, with 11 bases between. MiXCR, applied by TCRdb to the 5' RACE reads, yields one record per CDR3 protein. The top ten clones hold 0.98% of a sample with 700,000 or so distinct CDR3 sequences, over 8.5% of them seen once. This same sample was also part of a study on yellow fever vaccine responses in identical twins.

Material for sequencing was PBMCs. V is TRBV12-3 or TRBV12-4 and J is TRBJ1-6; no reliable D call. This TCR was sampled from a woman younger than 30 in good health. CDR3 in DNA: TGTGCCAGCAGTTTGGGCCAGGTCGATAATTCACCCCTCCACTTT. Translation: CASSLGQVDNSPLHF.